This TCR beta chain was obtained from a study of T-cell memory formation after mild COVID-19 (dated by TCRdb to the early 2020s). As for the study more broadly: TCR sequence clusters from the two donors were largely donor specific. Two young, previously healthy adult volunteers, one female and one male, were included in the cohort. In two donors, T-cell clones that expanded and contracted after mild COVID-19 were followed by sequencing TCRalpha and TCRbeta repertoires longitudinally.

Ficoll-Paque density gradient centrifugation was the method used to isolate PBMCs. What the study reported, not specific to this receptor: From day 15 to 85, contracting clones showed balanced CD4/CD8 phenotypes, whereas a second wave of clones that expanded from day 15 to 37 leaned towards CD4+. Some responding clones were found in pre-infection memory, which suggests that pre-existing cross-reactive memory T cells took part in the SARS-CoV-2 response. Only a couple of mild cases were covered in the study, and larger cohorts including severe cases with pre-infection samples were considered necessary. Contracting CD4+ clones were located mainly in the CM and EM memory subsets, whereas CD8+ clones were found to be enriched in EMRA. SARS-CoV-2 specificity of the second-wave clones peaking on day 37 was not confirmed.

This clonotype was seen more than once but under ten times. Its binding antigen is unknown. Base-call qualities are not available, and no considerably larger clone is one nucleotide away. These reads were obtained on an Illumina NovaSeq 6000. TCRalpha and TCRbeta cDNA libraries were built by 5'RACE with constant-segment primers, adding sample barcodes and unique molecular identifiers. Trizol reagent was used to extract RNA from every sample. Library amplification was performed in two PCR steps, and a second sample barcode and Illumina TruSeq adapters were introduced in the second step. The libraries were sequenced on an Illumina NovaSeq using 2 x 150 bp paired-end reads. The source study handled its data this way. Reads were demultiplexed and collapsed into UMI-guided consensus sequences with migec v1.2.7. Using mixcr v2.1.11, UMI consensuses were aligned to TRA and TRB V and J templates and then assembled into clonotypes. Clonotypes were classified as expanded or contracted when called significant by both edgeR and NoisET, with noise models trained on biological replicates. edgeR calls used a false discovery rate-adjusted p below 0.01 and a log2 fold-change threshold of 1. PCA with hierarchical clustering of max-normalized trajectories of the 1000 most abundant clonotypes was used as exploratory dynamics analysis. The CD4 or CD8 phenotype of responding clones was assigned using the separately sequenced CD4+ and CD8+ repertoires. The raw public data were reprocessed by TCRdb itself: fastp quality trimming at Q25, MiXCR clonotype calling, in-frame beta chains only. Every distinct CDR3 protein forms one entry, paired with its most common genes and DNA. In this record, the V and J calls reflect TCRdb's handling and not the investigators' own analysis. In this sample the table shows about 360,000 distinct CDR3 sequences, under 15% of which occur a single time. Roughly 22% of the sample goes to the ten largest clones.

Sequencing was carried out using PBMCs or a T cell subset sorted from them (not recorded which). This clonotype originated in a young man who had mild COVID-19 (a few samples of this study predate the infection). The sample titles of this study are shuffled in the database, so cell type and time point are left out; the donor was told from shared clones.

The CDR3 reads CASSYSGQVGGYTF. The bases are TGTGCCAGCAGTTACAGTGGACAGGTCGGTGGCTACACCTTC. This sequence uses TRBV6-2 or TRBV6-3 and TRBJ1-2; TRBD1 aligns with 7 central bases. At the junction V is shortened by 2 bases and J by 7 bases; bases outside the gene matches: 7. CDR1 is given as MNHEY and CDR2 as SVGEGT, both from the germline V gene. The CDR3, cysteine through phenylalanine, is 14 amino acids long. Only the CDR3 part of the read is kept: 42 bases, read in frame from the first base.